Listed here are 7 T cell receptor beta chains from one sample, sequenced in a study of blood T cell repertoires in COVID-19. Assay used: immunoSEQ multiplex PCR; TCRdb lists only in-frame clones, some missing. Counted here are roughly 110,000 clones, about three quarters occurring once; the ten biggest clones make up approximately 4.3%. Sequencing was done on a sample of peripheral blood. These receptors all stem from a man in his 70s with acute or convalescent COVID-19.

The rearrangement links TRBV3-1 (or the pseudogene TRBV3-2) to TRBJ1-5; a possible D gene is TRBD1 (6 bases). CDR1 and CDR2 (germline): LGHDT, YNNKEL (reference sequence). This CDR3 is built from 16 residues. V was trimmed by 5 bases and J by 1 base, leaving 15 bases between them. CDR3 residues: CASSASGTWSNQPQHF. CDR3 bases: TGTGCCAGCAGCGCCTCCGGGACATGGAGCAATCAGCCCCAGCATTTT.

CDR3 DNA sequence: TGTGCCAGCAGCGTAGGGGGGACAGGGCTTGATTCACCCCTCCACTTT. As protein: CASSVGGTGLDSPLHF. V is TRBV9 and J is TRBJ1-6; TRBD1 matches 9 bases. V shed 0 bases and J 8 bases; nucleotides not matched to a gene: 6. The CDR3 consists of 16 residues. Germline V gene lookup returns CDR1 SGDLS and CDR2 YYNGEE.

This clone was seen only once. The chain joins TRBV10-1 to TRBJ2-5, with D tentatively TRBD2 (6 bases). Germline V gene lookup returns CDR1 WNHNN and CDR2 SYGVQD (reference sequence). V was pared by 0 bases and J by 5 bases, with 13 bases between. The CDR3 is 15 amino acids. CDR3 loop: CASSESRGYEETQYF. DNA for the CDR3: TGCGCCAGCAGTGAGTCCCGGGGGTACGAGGAGACCCAGTACTTC.

The table lists this clone with a count of one. V usage is TRBV5-1 and J usage is TRBJ1-2, with unresolved D. Trimming took 5 bases from V and 2 from J, leaving 10 bases between them. There are 13 residues in the CDR3. CDR1 SGHRS and CDR2 YFSETQ come from the germline V gene. CDR3 sequence (DNA): TGCGCCAGCAGTGAGGGCGAGAACTATGGCTACACCTTC. It is translated as CASSEGENYGYTF.

This clone occurred once. The V gene is TRBV11-2, the J gene TRBJ2-5; 7 bases map to TRBD2. There are 13 residues in the CDR3. V lost 5 bases, J lost 5 bases, and 5 bases stayed unmatched. Germline V CDR1 and CDR2: SGHAT, FQNNGV. CDR3 sequence: CASSRTRGETQYF. The DNA for the CDR3 is TGTGCCAGCAGCCGGACTAGAGGGGAGACCCAGTACTTC.

This clone showed up just a few times. CDR3 in amino acids: CASSVASGGRRSYNEQFF. CDR3 nucleotides: TGTGCCAGCAGCGTAGCTAGCGGGGGAAGACGCTCCTACAATGAGCAGTTCTTC. V is TRBV9 and J is TRBJ2-1, with 10 bases aligning to TRBD2. From germline, CDR1 is SGDLS and CDR2 YYNGEE. The trim removed 0 bases at V and 0 bases at J, leaving 6 bases unmatched. The CDR3 is 18 residues long.

This chain links TRBV13 with TRBJ2-1, with 10 nucleotides matching TRBD2. V was pared by 3 bases and J by 4 bases, with 3 bases of the junction left unmatched. Germline loops: CDR1 PRHDT, CDR2 FYEKMQ (reference sequence). The CDR3 totals 15 residues. As DNA, the CDR3 is TGTGCCAGCAGCTTCCTTAGCGGGGGGTACAATGAGCAGTTCTTC. It encodes CASSFLSGGYNEQFF.